The clone carrying this T cell receptor (beta chain) has a handful of counts. Its specificity is unknown. This sample was included in a study of early T cells in non-severe SARS-CoV-2 infection. About the study: Investigators sequenced bulk RNA drawn from unsorted whole blood, and chains remained unpaired.

Trimming pared 0 bases from V and 4 bases from J, leaving 9 bases between. CDR3 length equals 15 residues. Germline V lookup: CDR1 MGHRA, CDR2 YSYEKL. General study points: A preference for anti-spike CD8 responses marked VDJdb matching, which missed private and CD4 specificities.

A single record per CDR3 protein comes from TCRdb applying MiXCR to the 5' RACE reads. The data show some 61,000 distinct CDR3 sequences, with around 9.7% seen just once and less than 25% held by the top ten. The chain uses TRBV4-1 and TRBJ2-2; D is uncertain. The sequencing input was whole blood. The receptor comes from an adult who was a healthcare worker with PCR-confirmed SARS-CoV-2 infection or an uninfected control (not recorded which). In DNA form, the CDR3 reads TGCGCCAGCAGCCAAGATGCGGTACCCACCGGGGAGCTGTTTTTT. Its translation: CASSQDAVPTGELFF.